The source of this T cell receptor (beta chain) is a study of blood T cells in healthy people across ages. As for this clonotype: Its antigen is unknown.

The study's findings and limits: Strong correlation was found linking TCR beta diversity to naive T cell percentage. Age advanced and TCR beta diversity per million T cells fell, roughly linearly.

A second 7 to 11 cycle PCR used barcoded and J-beta primers. TCRdb itself ran the 5' RACE reads through MiXCR, one entry per CDR3 protein. The sample records about 1 million distinct CDR3 sequences, around 43% being singletons. Per-sample yields of isolated PBMCs were at least 6 million. The sequenced material came from blood. The TCR was taken from a woman aged 55 to 70 in good health.

The chain's CDR3 is CASSRFSGSAETQYF. The CDR3 region has the DNA TGTGCCAGCAGTCGCTTTAGCGGGAGCGCGGAGACCCAGTACTTC. The V gene is TRBV6-6, the J gene TRBJ2-5; 9 bases are a match to TRBD2. CDR1 MNHNY and CDR2 SVGAGI come from the germline V gene (reference sequence). The CDR3 runs 15 residues. The V segment lost 5 bases and the J segment 5 bases; nucleotides outside the gene matches: 9.